These 25 T cell receptor beta chains were all obtained from the same sample, sequenced in a study of blood T cell repertoires in COVID-19 (dated by TCRdb to 2018 to 2020). Preparation of the library involved the immunoSEQ multiplex PCR assay. This is the immuneACCESS table as TCRdb keeps it, with only in-frame sequences that have V and J called. A part of the clones is gone; compared with another copy, unresolved V genes explain less than half, and the rest is unexplained. The sample data list a few hundred thousand clones, and around 90% of these were observed just once. Of the sample, 6.3% falls within the top ten clones. Sequencing input: peripheral blood. The receptor source for this set is a woman aged 45 to 65 with COVID-19, enrolled during active disease.

The chain has TRBV30 and TRBJ1-1, with a tentative D call TRBD1 (5 bases). CDR1 is GTSNPN, CDR2 SVGIG, per germline (reference sequence). The CDR3 contains 13 residues. V lost 0 bases and J 6 bases, leaving 11 bases between the germline ends. Here the CDR3 reads CAWSVGLNPEAFF. In DNA form, the CDR3 reads TGTGCCTGGAGTGTGGGGCTTAATCCTGAAGCTTTCTTT.

The chain combines TRBV19 with TRBJ1-5; D uncertain. The length of the CDR3 is 14 residues. Looked up from germline, CDR1 is LNHDA and CDR2 is SQIVND (reference sequence). V lost 5 bases to trimming and J lost 0 bases, with 8 bases between them. In nucleotides, the CDR3 is TGTGCCAGTAGTGTTGAGGATAGCAATCAGCCCCAGCATTTT. Its translation is CASSVEDSNQPQHF.

The chain couples TRBV15 to TRBJ1-2, with D tentatively TRBD1 (6 bases). CDR1 is LNHNV, CDR2 YYDKDF, per germline (reference sequence). The length of the CDR3 is 15 residues. V was trimmed by 0 bases and J by 8 bases, leaving 16 bases between them. CDR3 region: CATSRDTRTVDGYTF. In DNA, the CDR3 is TGTGCCACCAGCAGAGATACCAGGACAGTAGACGGCTACACCTTC.

V is TRBV10-3 and J is TRBJ2-7; 13 nucleotides match TRBD2. The CDR3 is 15 residues long. Germline loops: CDR1 ENHRY, CDR2 SYGVKD. After removal of 4 bases from V and 7 bases from J, the junction contained 7 bases not matched to a gene. The CDR3 here is CAISGPGLAGIEQYF. The CDR3 DNA reads as TGTGCCATCAGTGGGCCGGGACTAGCGGGAATAGAGCAGTACTTC.

The rearrangement links TRBV15 to TRBJ2-1, with 7 bases aligning to TRBD1. CDR3 length: 15 amino acids. Germline CDR1 LNHNV, CDR2 YYDKDF (reference sequence). The ends lost 4 bases at V and 4 bases at J; junction bases unmatched: 7. Written as DNA, the CDR3 is TGTGCCACCAGCAATCAACAGGGGTTGTACAATGAGCAGTTCTTC. Amino acid sequence: CATSNQQGLYNEQFF.

CDR3 DNA sequence: TGTGCCAGTAGTATTTCTTTTCAGCCCCAGCATTTT. Protein: CASSISFQPQHF. The chain has TRBV19 and TRBJ1-5; no clear D gene. Trimming took off 3 bases at V and 6 bases at J, with 6 bases between the two ends. The CDR3 is made up of 12 amino acids. Germline CDR1 reads LNHDA; CDR2 reads SQIVND (reference sequence).

V gene TRBV24-1 combines with J gene TRBJ1-1, with 8 bases fitting TRBD1. The CDR3 contains 15 residues. V lost 1 base, J lost 4 bases, and 4 bases stayed unmatched. Germline V gene sequence: CDR1 KGHDR, CDR2 SFDVKD. CDR3 nucleotides: TGTGCCACCAGTGATTTTGGCAGGGGGCTCACTGAAGCTTTCTTT. This sequence encodes CATSDFGRGLTEAFF.

The gene calls are TRBV25-1 and TRBJ2-1, with D hard to call. The germline CDR1 and CDR2 sequences are MGHDK and SYGVNS. This CDR3 spans 10 amino acids. The CDR3 loop is CASSYNEQFF. The DNA of the CDR3 is TGTGCTAGCTCCTACAATGAGCAGTTCTTC.

The J gene is TRBJ1-6, the V gene TRBV10-3; 7 bases agree with TRBD1. Germline V gives CDR1 ENHRY, CDR2 SYGVKD. The junction had 8 bases not matched to a gene; V was cut back by 7 bases and J by 5 bases. The CDR3 contains 15 residues. CDR3 DNA sequence: TGTGCCATCATCAATGGACAGGCTGATAATTCACCCCTCCACTTT. This codes for CAIINGQADNSPLHF.

This chain connects TRBV11-2 to TRBJ1-2; D call uncertain. Trimming shortened V by 5 bases and J by 5 bases, and 27 bases separated the two germline ends. Germline CDR1 reads SGHAT; CDR2 reads FQNNGV. This CDR3 region has 18 residues. CDR3 in DNA: TGTGCCAGCAGCCAATATTACGGGAGACGCGAGGAGAATTATGGCTACACCTTC. It is translated as CASSQYYGRREENYGYTF.

As concerns this clone: This sample also contains other DNA sequences that code for the same CDR3. The chain has TRBV5-1 and TRBJ1-1; 7 bases are shared with TRBD1. J lost 2 bases, V lost 2 bases, and 3 bases had no gene match. Germline V gene data show CDR1 as SGHRS and CDR2 as YFSETQ. The CDR3 is made up of 14 amino acids. The CDR3 spells CASSFGTANTEAFF. The CDR3 nucleotides are TGCGCCAGCAGCTTCGGGACAGCTAACACTGAAGCTTTCTTT.

This clone was picked up a small number of times. This chain links TRBV19 with TRBJ1-6; 9 positions match TRBD1. V gave up 4 bases and J gave up 7 bases; unmatched junction bases: 8. The length of the CDR3 is 16 residues. CDR1 is LNHDA, CDR2 SQIVND, per germline (reference sequence). The CDR3 DNA sequence: TGTGCCAGTAGTAAACATGGACAGGGGCGCAATTCACCCCTCCACTTT. Its protein is CASSKHGQGRNSPLHF.

The chain uses TRBV6-6 and TRBJ1-3; D ambiguous. CDR1 is MNHNY, CDR2 SVGAGI, per germline (reference sequence). The CDR3 totals 13 residues. The V end was cut by 5 bases, the J end by 0 bases, with 5 bases between. The CDR3 region is CASSPSSGNTIYF. CDR3 in DNA: TGTGCCAGCAGTCCGAGCTCTGGAAACACCATATATTTT.

The gene calls are TRBV19 and TRBJ2-1; possible D gene TRBD2, 8 bases. V dropped 2 bases and J dropped 6 bases, with 20 bases sitting between them. CDR3 length equals 17 residues. Germline lookup yields CDR1 LNHDA and CDR2 SQIVND (reference sequence). This CDR3 reads CASSILTSGGGSNEQFF. Here the CDR3 DNA reads TGTGCCAGTAGTATACTAACTAGCGGAGGGGGCTCCAATGAGCAGTTCTTC.

The gene calls are TRBV23-1 and TRBJ2-5; D gene unclear. Being an ORF, TRBV23-1 has a function that is uncertain. This CDR3 has 15 residues. V dropped 0 bases and J dropped 1 base, with 9 bases sitting between them. CDR3 in amino acids: CASSQSYPVQETQYF. The CDR3 nucleotides read TGCGCCAGCAGTCAATCGTATCCAGTCCAAGAGACCCAGTACTTC.

The chain recombines TRBV13 with TRBJ1-4; 7 nucleotides agree with TRBD1. Germline V gene lookup returns CDR1 PRHDT and CDR2 FYEKMQ (reference sequence). Trimming removed 5 bases from V and 6 bases from J; junction bases left unmatched: 9. This CDR3 is built from 15 residues. The CDR3 is CASSERTGVDEKLFF. DNA for the CDR3: TGTGCCAGCAGCGAACGGACAGGAGTCGATGAAAAACTGTTTTTT. Full variable domain (remainder filled in from reference TRBV13 and TRBJ1-4): AAGVIQSPRHLIKEKRETATLKCYPIPRHDTVYWYQQGPGQDPQFLISFYEKMQSDKGSIPDRFSAQQFSDYHSELNMSSLELGDSALYFCASSERTGVDEKLFFGSGTQLSVL.

The CDR3 nucleotides are TGCAGCGTTACGGGGGGCGAGAATGGCTACACCTTC. The encoded protein is CSVTGGENGYTF. The chain joins TRBV29-1 to TRBJ1-2; D is possibly TRBD1 (6 bases). The CDR3 has 12 residues. The germline V gene encodes CDR1 SQVTM and CDR2 ANQGSEA. Trimming removed 5 bases from V and 6 bases from J, with 13 bases in between. Variable domain in full (rest from reference TRBV29-1 and TRBJ1-2): SAVISQKPSRDICQRGTSLTIQCQVDSQVTMMFWYRQQPGQSLTLIATANQGSEATYESGFVIDKFPISRPNLTFSTLTVSNMSPEDSSIYLCSVTGGENGYTFGSGTRLTVV.

The J gene is TRBJ2-5, the V gene TRBV14; TRBD2 matches at 13 bases. CDR3 length equals 16 residues. Germline V gene data show CDR1 as SGHDN and CDR2 as FVKESK. J gave up 5 bases and V 1 base, and 4 bases lay outside the gene matches. CDR3 sequence reads: CASSQGGLAGAETQYF. CDR3 nucleotide sequence: TGTGCCAGCAGCCAAGGTGGACTAGCGGGAGCGGAGACCCAGTACTTC.

The chain carries TRBV3-1 (or the pseudogene TRBV3-2) and TRBJ2-7; 10 bases agree with TRBD2. CDR1 and CDR2 from the germline V gene are LGHDT and YNNKEL (reference sequence). The V segment lost 4 bases and the J segment 0 bases; nucleotides outside the gene matches: 15. This CDR3 spans 19 amino acids. The chain's CDR3 is CASSPSSGSLLLRSYEQYF. CDR3 coding DNA: TGTGCCAGCAGCCCATCTAGCGGGAGCTTGCTCCTACGCTCCTACGAGCAGTACTTC.

V gene TRBV18 combines with J gene TRBJ1-2; D is possibly TRBD1 (5 bases). Germline CDR1 reads KGHSH; CDR2 reads LQKENI. V gave up 4 bases and J gave up 6 bases, with 15 bases separating them. The CDR3 consists of 14 residues. CDR3 nucleotide sequence: TGTGCCAGCTCACGACAGCCAGGGCTGGATGGCTACACCTTC. It yields the protein CASSRQPGLDGYTF.

This clone was seen only once. The chain links TRBV24-1 to TRBJ1-5; TRBD1 might be the D (6 bases). Germline V gene data show CDR1 as KGHDR and CDR2 as SFDVKD. This CDR3 is 14 amino acids long. Trimming cost V 4 bases and J 2 bases, with 8 bases left between them. The CDR3 reads CATSEQGGNQPQHF. CDR3 sequence (DNA): TGTGCCACCAGTGAACAGGGAGGCAATCAGCCCCAGCATTTT.

The genes are TRBV7-9 and TRBJ2-7; D unclear. There are 15 residues in the CDR3. V gave up 5 bases and J gave up 5 bases, with 19 bases separating them. Germline V gene lookup returns CDR1 SEHNR and CDR2 FQNEAQ (reference sequence). The CDR3 here is CASSPSGRFVDEQYF. CDR3 coding DNA: TGTGCCAGCAGCCCGTCAGGCAGGTTCGTGGACGAGCAGTACTTC.

This clone was seen a few times. This rearrangement joins TRBV19 to TRBJ2-7; 9 nucleotides agree with TRBD2. This CDR3 region has 14 residues. CDR1 and CDR2 (germline): LNHDA, SQIVND (reference sequence). The V segment lost 4 bases and the J segment 2 bases; nucleotides outside the gene matches: 3. The CDR3 DNA sequence: TGTGCCAGTAGTAAGGCGGGAGGGCCCTACGAGCAGTACTTC. This encodes CASSKAGGPYEQYF. The full variable domain, in which reference TRBV19 and TRBJ2-7 provide the parts outside the CDR3, is DGGITQSPKYLFRKEGQNVTLSCEQNLNHDAMYWYRQDPGQGLRLIYYSQIVNDFQKGDIAEGYSVSREKKESFPLTVTSAQKNPTAFYLCASSKAGGPYEQYFGPGTRLTVT.

CDR3 loop: CASSPSRAGDNEQFF. The CDR3 coding sequence is TGTGCCAGCTCACCAAGTAGGGCAGGGGACAATGAGCAGTTCTTC. The rearrangement joins TRBV18 to TRBJ2-1; TRBD1 might be the D (6 bases). The germline gives CDR1 KGHSH, CDR2 LQKENI. This CDR3 has 15 residues. Trimming stripped 2 bases from V and 5 bases from J, with 13 bases between.

V gene TRBV19 combines with J gene TRBJ1-5, with D maybe TRBD1 (5 bases). There are 12 residues in the CDR3. The V gene's germline CDR1 is LNHDA and CDR2 SQIVND (reference sequence). The V end was cut by 4 bases, the J end by 4 bases, with 5 bases between. The CDR3, as DNA: TGTGCCAGTAGTAGACAGAATCAGCCCCAGCATTTT. Its protein is CASSRQNQPQHF.